Shown below are 10 T cell receptor beta chains from a single sample sequenced in a study of T cells after yellow fever vaccination. TCRdb called the 5' RACE reads again in MiXCR, with one record for every CDR3 protein. The sample includes hundreds of thousands of distinct CDR3 sequences, roughly an eighth seen only once; the top ten take 15%. Here the sequenced sample was PBMCs, taken on the day of the yellow fever booster vaccination. All receptors derive from a man aged 25 to 45 who received the YFV17D yellow fever vaccine.

As concerns this clonotype: This may stem from a read error, because a much larger clone lies one nucleotide away. The chain uses TRBV3-1 and TRBJ2-1; 14 bases are shared with TRBD2. Trimming removed 7 bases from V and 8 bases from J; junction bases left unmatched: 7. CDR3 length: 15 amino acids. The V gene's germline CDR1 is LGHDT and CDR2 YNNKEL (reference sequence). The CDR3 DNA follows: TGTGCCAGCACCCCGGGACTAGCGGGAGCACATGAGCAGTTCTTC. This gives the protein CASTPGLAGAHEQFF.

The rearrangement uses TRBV5-6 and TRBJ2-1; no firm D call. CDR1 is SGHDT and CDR2 is YYEEEE in the germline V gene. Deletions cut 3 bases from V and 4 bases from J, with 17 bases between. The CDR3 totals 16 residues. CDR3 sequence reads: CASSSNSRSSYNEQFF. The CDR3 DNA is TGTGCCAGCAGCTCCAACAGCAGAAGTAGTTACAATGAGCAGTTCTTC. Full variable domain (missing parts from reference TRBV5-6 and TRBJ2-1): DAGVTQSPTHLIKTRGQQVTLRCSPKSGHDTVSWYQQALGQGPQFIFQYYEEEERQRGNFPDRFSGHQFPNYSSELNVNALLLGDSALYLCASSSNSRSSYNEQFFGPGTRLTVL.

This clonotype was detected many times. J is TRBJ2-2 and V is TRBV5-5, with D perhaps matching TRBD1 (6 bases). Germline V CDR1 and CDR2: SGHKS, YYEKEE (reference sequence). The CDR3 runs to 16 residues. V lost 1 base and J 4 bases, leaving 14 bases between the germline ends. The CDR3 here is CASSLIRGRGTGELFF. CDR3 in DNA: TGTGCCAGCAGCTTGATCAGGGGACGAGGCACCGGGGAGCTGTTTTTT.

This clonotype appeared a few times. The rearrangement links TRBV7-2 to TRBJ2-7; possible D gene TRBD1, 6 bases. The germline V gene encodes CDR1 SGHTA and CDR2 FQGNSA. Trimming took off 0 bases at V and 0 bases at J, with 15 bases between the two ends. The CDR3 sequence is 17 residues long. The CDR3 bases are TGTGCCAGCAGCTTAGCGCTAGGTTGGACAGCCTCCTACGAGCAGTACTTC. Protein: CASSLALGWTASYEQYF.

V gene TRBV20-1 combines with J gene TRBJ2-2; 7 positions agree with TRBD2. The CDR3 runs to 16 residues. V lost 0 bases and J lost 4; bases outside the gene matches: 8. Germline-derived CDR1 and CDR2 are DFQATT and SNEGSKA (reference sequence). CDR3 DNA sequence: TGCAGTGCTAGAGATCTAAAGCGGGAAATCACCGGGGAGCTGTTTTTT. This gives the protein CSARDLKREITGELFF.

This clonotype occurred a few times. The genes are TRBV6-2 or TRBV6-3 and TRBJ1-5, with unresolved D. The CDR3 runs 14 residues. Germline CDR1 and CDR2: MNHEY and SVGEGT. V was trimmed by 5 bases and J by 3 bases, leaving 11 bases between them. This chain's CDR3 is CASSVDGPNQPQHF. CDR3 in DNA: TGTGCCAGCAGTGTGGACGGACCCAATCAGCCCCAGCATTTT.

The chain combines TRBV29-1 with TRBJ2-1, with a tentative D call TRBD2 (6 bases). Germline V gives CDR1 SQVTM, CDR2 ANQGSEA. Trimming took off 6 bases at V and 4 bases at J, with 16 bases between the two ends. The length of the CDR3 is 14 residues. CDR3 in DNA: TGCAGCGTCGCACGGGGGTTGGGGTACAATGAGCAGTTCTTC. Amino acid sequence: CSVARGLGYNEQFF.

The table lists this clonotype with many counts. The chain is built from TRBV3-1 and TRBJ2-2; tentative D call: TRBD1 (6 bases). The CDR3 has 15 residues. Trimming cost V 2 bases and J 6 bases, with 13 bases left between them. The germline V gene has CDR1 LGHDT and CDR2 YNNKEL (reference sequence). CDR3 coding DNA: TGTGCCAGCAGCCAACAACAGGGTTATGCCGGGGAGCTGTTTTTT. Residues: CASSQQQGYAGELFF.

This chain joins TRBV5-4 and TRBJ2-2; the match to TRBD2 covers 10 bases. The CDR3 has 18 amino acids. V gave up 3 bases and J gave up 7 bases; unmatched junction bases: 15. The germline V gene encodes CDR1 SGHNT and CDR2 YYREEE (reference sequence). Here the CDR3 DNA reads TGTGCCAGCAGCTCCCCGGGACTAGCGCCTCACGGCGGCGGGGAGCTGTTTTTT. It is translated as CASSSPGLAPHGGGELFF.

This clonotype was observed a handful of times. CDR3 sequence reads: CSAIDVERASTDTQYF. The DNA for the CDR3 is TGCAGTGCTATCGATGTTGAGCGGGCTAGCACAGATACGCAGTATTTT. The chain is built from TRBV20-1 and TRBJ2-3; D perhaps matches TRBD2 (6 bases). V was cut by 4 bases and J by 0 bases, with 17 bases left in between. CDR1 is DFQATT, CDR2 SNEGSKA, per germline (reference sequence). The CDR3 is 16 amino acids.